The rows below give T cell receptor beta chains drawn from one sample of a study of blood T cell repertoires in COVID-19. The method was immunoSEQ multiplex PCR; TCRdb's version includes in-frame clones alone and lacks a portion of them. The sample contains 260,000 or so clones, roughly 86% of which appear only once. The sequenced sample was peripheral blood. These receptors were collected from a man between 18 and 29 years old with active or convalescent COVID-19. CDR3s include the opening cysteine and the closing phenylalanine or tryptophan. D genes are given only for firm matches. For some rows the clone size is stated as once, few or many, or as a class when expanded; others skip it.

j_gene: TRBJ1-4; d_gene: TRBD1; abundance: .; v_gene: TRBV4-1; CDR3nt: TGCGCCAGCAGGTCGCCGGGACAGGCGAATAATGAAAAACTGTTTTTT; CDR3aa: CASRSPGQANNEKLFF
j_gene: TRBJ2-1; d_gene: TRBD1; abundance: .; v_gene: TRBV19; CDR3nt: TGTGCCAGTAGTGCCAGGACAGGGTTCAATGAGCAGTTCTTC; CDR3aa: CASSARTGFNEQFF
j_gene: TRBJ2-3; d_gene: TRBD1; abundance: once; v_gene: TRBV18; CDR3nt: TGTGCCAGCTCACCAGGGGACAGGGAGGAAGATACGCAGTATTTT; CDR3aa: CASSPGDREEDTQYF
j_gene: TRBJ2-1; d_gene: TRBD2; abundance: .; v_gene: TRBV5-1; CDR3nt: TGCGCCAGCAGCTTGGTGTATGGGGGGGATGAGCAGTTCTTC; CDR3aa: CASSLVYGGDEQFF
j_gene: TRBJ1-5; d_gene: .; abundance: once; v_gene: TRBV5-6; CDR3nt: TGTGCCAGCAGCTTGCGGCGGACAGAGCTTGATCAGCCCCAGCATTTT; CDR3aa: CASSLRRTELDQPQHF
j_gene: TRBJ1-2; d_gene: TRBD1; abundance: .; v_gene: TRBV29-1; CDR3nt: TGCAGCGTCACCAACCGTCAGGGGGCAGTTGACTATGGCTACACCTTC; CDR3aa: CSVTNRQGAVDYGYTF
j_gene: TRBJ1-2; d_gene: .; abundance: .; v_gene: TRBV9; CDR3nt: .; CDR3aa: CASSVGTGSGTF
j_gene: TRBJ1-5; d_gene: .; abundance: .; v_gene: TRBV21-1; CDR3nt: TGTGCCAGCAGCAAAGTATTTTCGGGACTCGATCATAGCAATCAGCCCCAGCATTTT; CDR3aa: CASSKVFSGLDHSNQPQHF
j_gene: TRBJ2-3; d_gene: .; abundance: .; v_gene: TRBV7-9; CDR3nt: TGTGCCAGCAGCCCGGGACTGGGGCAGAAGGATACGCAGTATTTT; CDR3aa: CASSPGLGQKDTQYF
j_gene: TRBJ1-5; d_gene: TRBD1; abundance: .; v_gene: TRBV10-3; CDR3nt: TGTGCCATCAGGGACCAACAGGGGGGCACCAATCAGCCCCAGCATTTT; CDR3aa: CAIRDQQGGTNQPQHF
j_gene: TRBJ1-3; d_gene: .; abundance: few; v_gene: TRBV12-3/TRBV12-4; CDR3nt: TGTGCCAGCAGTCTTGGAAACACCATATATTTT; CDR3aa: CASSLGNTIYF
j_gene: TRBJ1-2; d_gene: .; abundance: once; v_gene: TRBV2; CDR3nt: TGTGCCAGCAGCTCTGGCTACACCTTC; CDR3aa: CASSSGYTF
j_gene: TRBJ2-1; d_gene: .; abundance: .; v_gene: TRBV19; CDR3nt: TGTGCCAGTAGTATTTCCAGGGGCGATGAGCAGTTCTTC; CDR3aa: CASSISRGDEQFF
j_gene: TRBJ2-3; d_gene: TRBD2; abundance: .; v_gene: TRBV7-2; CDR3nt: TGTGCCAGCAACCTAGGGGGGCTAGCGGGGACGCAGTATTTT; CDR3aa: CASNLGGLAGTQYF
j_gene: TRBJ2-3; d_gene: .; abundance: .; v_gene: TRBV5-8; CDR3nt: TGTGCCAGCAGCAAACAGGGCTGGGATACGCAGTATTTT; CDR3aa: CASSKQGWDTQYF
j_gene: TRBJ1-4; d_gene: .; abundance: .; v_gene: TRBV27; CDR3nt: TGTGCCAGCAGCGAGGGAGGGACTAATGAAAAACTGTTTTTT; CDR3aa: CASSEGGTNEKLFF
j_gene: TRBJ1-1; d_gene: .; abundance: many; v_gene: TRBV29-1; CDR3nt: TGCAGCGCACGACTCCAGCTCACGACTGAAGCTTTCTTT; CDR3aa: CSARLQLTTEAFF
j_gene: TRBJ2-3; d_gene: TRBD2; abundance: .; v_gene: TRBV2; CDR3nt: TGTGCCAGCATTAAGCGGGGGGGCACAGATACGCAGTATTTT; CDR3aa: CASIKRGGTDTQYF
j_gene: TRBJ2-1; d_gene: .; abundance: once; v_gene: TRBV4-3; CDR3nt: TGCGCCAGCAGCCAAGATTCGGGGTTAGCCCGCCCTAACAATGAGCAGTTCTTC; CDR3aa: CASSQDSGLARPNNEQFF
j_gene: TRBJ2-5; d_gene: .; abundance: .; v_gene: TRBV5-1; CDR3nt: TGCGCCAGCAGCTCCTCCGAGACCCAGTACTTC; CDR3aa: CASSSSETQYF
j_gene: TRBJ2-5; d_gene: TRBD1; abundance: .; v_gene: TRBV5-1; CDR3nt: TGCGCCAGCAGCTTGAAGGGACAGGGGCAAGAGACCCAGTACTTC; CDR3aa: CASSLKGQGQETQYF
j_gene: TRBJ2-1; d_gene: .; abundance: .; v_gene: TRBV20-1; CDR3nt: TGCAGTGCTAGTAACCTAGGAAATGAGCAGTTCTTC; CDR3aa: CSASNLGNEQFF
j_gene: TRBJ1-2; d_gene: TRBD1; abundance: .; v_gene: TRBV6-5; CDR3nt: TGTGCCAGCAGGGAGAGTCAGGGGGCGCAGGGCTACACCTTC; CDR3aa: CASRESQGAQGYTF
j_gene: TRBJ2-7; d_gene: .; abundance: once; v_gene: TRBV9; CDR3nt: TGTGCCAGCAGCGCCCTTCAGGGTCACGAGCAGTACTTC; CDR3aa: CASSALQGHEQYF
j_gene: TRBJ2-3; d_gene: TRBD2; abundance: few; v_gene: TRBV6-4; CDR3nt: TGTGCCAGCAGTGAAACTAGCGGGGGAGGCACAGATACGCAGTATTTT; CDR3aa: CASSETSGGGTDTQYF
j_gene: TRBJ1-3; d_gene: .; abundance: .; v_gene: TRBV6-6; CDR3nt: TGTGCCAGCAGCCCTTGGGAAGGAGGGGGAAACACCATATATTTT; CDR3aa: CASSPWEGGGNTIYF
j_gene: TRBJ1-4; d_gene: .; abundance: few; v_gene: TRBV5-5; CDR3nt: TGTGCCAGCATTGACACAACTAATGAAAAACTGTTTTTT; CDR3aa: CASIDTTNEKLFF
j_gene: TRBJ2-3; d_gene: TRBD2; abundance: .; v_gene: TRBV9; CDR3nt: TGTGCCAGCAGCGAGTACGGGGGGAACACAGATACGCAGTATTTT; CDR3aa: CASSEYGGNTDTQYF
j_gene: TRBJ1-1; d_gene: TRBD1; abundance: .; v_gene: TRBV19; CDR3nt: TGTGCCAGTAGTATAGGGTCAGGGGGCGCGAGCGGCACTGAAGCTTTCTTT; CDR3aa: CASSIGSGGASGTEAFF
j_gene: TRBJ2-1; d_gene: TRBD2; abundance: once; v_gene: TRBV7-6; CDR3nt: TGTGCCAGCAGCCGTCAGGACTGGGGGGGAAAATTTGATGAGCAGTTCTTC; CDR3aa: CASSRQDWGGKFDEQFF
j_gene: TRBJ2-3; d_gene: TRBD1; abundance: once; v_gene: TRBV3-1/TRBV3-2; CDR3nt: TGTGCCAGCAGCCCGGGACAGGGTGTAATTAGCACAGATACGCAGTATTTT; CDR3aa: CASSPGQGVISTDTQYF
j_gene: TRBJ2-3; d_gene: TRBD2; abundance: .; v_gene: TRBV19; CDR3nt: TGTGCCAGTAGGACTAGCGGACTCACAGATACGCAGTATTTT; CDR3aa: CASRTSGLTDTQYF
j_gene: TRBJ1-1; d_gene: TRBD1; abundance: .; v_gene: TRBV23-1; CDR3nt: TGCGCCAGACGTAGGGGGCTCTACACTGAAGCTTTCTTT; CDR3aa: CARRRGLYTEAFF
j_gene: TRBJ1-6; d_gene: .; abundance: .; v_gene: TRBV6-5; CDR3nt: TGTGCCAGCCGATTACAGGGCGGCTCACCCCTCCACTTT; CDR3aa: CASRLQGGSPLHF
j_gene: TRBJ1-5; d_gene: TRBD1; abundance: .; v_gene: TRBV7-2; CDR3nt: TGTGCCAGCAGCCATAGGGGGACAGGGATGGGTAGAAAGGATCAGCCCCAGCATTTT; CDR3aa: CASSHRGTGMGRKDQPQHF
j_gene: TRBJ2-5; d_gene: .; abundance: .; v_gene: TRBV6-6; CDR3nt: TGTGCCAGCAGTGTTGACTGGGAGACCCAGTACTTC; CDR3aa: CASSVDWETQYF
j_gene: TRBJ1-1; d_gene: .; abundance: .; v_gene: TRBV6-7; CDR3nt: TGTGCCAGCACTACGGGGGGAGGTACTGAAGCTTTCTTT; CDR3aa: CASTTGGGTEAFF
j_gene: TRBJ2-3; d_gene: TRBD1; abundance: .; v_gene: TRBV18; CDR3nt: TGTGCCAGCTCACGATTGACTATATTCAGCGACAGGGTCCGTCGCACAGATACGCAGTATTTT; CDR3aa: CASSRLTIFSDRVRRTDTQYF
j_gene: TRBJ2-7; d_gene: TRBD1; abundance: .; v_gene: TRBV6-2/TRBV6-3; CDR3nt: TGTGCCAGCAGCCCCGACAGGGTAATCCACGAGCAGTACTTC; CDR3aa: CASSPDRVIHEQYF
j_gene: TRBJ1-1; d_gene: .; abundance: .; v_gene: TRBV5-1; CDR3nt: TGCGCCAGCAGCTTGGGCGCTATTCGGGGGTTTGGGACTGAAGCTTTCTTT; CDR3aa: CASSLGAIRGFGTEAFF
j_gene: TRBJ2-3; d_gene: TRBD1; abundance: .; v_gene: TRBV13; CDR3nt: TGTGCCAGCAGCTTTCAGGGGGTGGGTACGCAGTATTTT; CDR3aa: CASSFQGVGTQYF
j_gene: TRBJ2-7; d_gene: TRBD1; abundance: .; v_gene: TRBV4-1; CDR3nt: TGCGCCAGCAGCCAAGCAGGGGGCATGGACGAGCAGTACTTC; CDR3aa: CASSQAGGMDEQYF